This T cell receptor (beta chain) was profiled in a study of beta chain features in type 1 diabetes. Across the whole study: Across all samples, around 98 million sorted cells were examined. Study observations and caveats: The naive, central memory and Treg TCRB repertoires showed an apparent similarity that was greater among patients than among healthy donors. Patients and controls would share equally any PCR tilt toward shorter templates.

The authors reverse transcribed all of the isolated RNA, so sequencing captured expressed TCRB transcripts. Using immunoSEQ multiplex PCR, the repertoire was profiled, and TCRdb retains in-frame clones only, with some absent. The table has more than 350,000 clones, roughly 10% seen once. Looked up from germline, CDR1 is SSHAT and CDR2 is FNYEAQ (reference sequence). This CDR3 region has 13 residues. With regard to this clone: Its antigen is not known. The junction departs from the called germline gene at one end, perhaps through a read error.

The TCR sequence derives from a woman between 18 and 29 years old in good health. V gene TRBV7-7 combines with J gene TRBJ2-7, with 10 bases matching TRBD1. Sequencing was done on a sample of naive CD4+ T cells from blood. CDR3 DNA: TGTGCTAGCAGCCGGGACAGGGGTTTCGAGCAGTACTTC. It is translated as CASSRDRGFEQYF.